The clone carrying this T cell receptor (beta chain) was observed a single time. V lost 0 bases to trimming and J lost 4 bases, with 13 bases between them. Germline V lookup: CDR1 SGHNT, CDR2 YYREEE (reference sequence). The CDR3 is 15 residues long. The record originates from a study of blood T cell repertoires in COVID-19. Across the whole study: The United States, Italy and Spain were the sources of the acute and convalescent COVID-19 samples.

As originally analysed: Amplification of reference gene primers was used by the study to estimate nucleated cell counts. The method was immunoSEQ multiplex PCR; TCRdb's version includes in-frame clones alone and lacks a portion of them. V and J calls and clone size are given by that table; D and trimming were obtained from the DNA. In the table there are 150,000 to 200,000 clones, roughly 84% of which are singletons. The receptor was isolated from a human donor with acute COVID-19. The donor label of this sample is uncertain. This rearrangement joins TRBV5-4 to TRBJ2-5; TRBD2 is a possible D gene (5 bases). Material: PBMCs or T cells enriched from blood (not recorded which). CDR3: CASSLAFRGIETQYF. The CDR3 DNA sequence: TGTGCCAGCAGCTTGGCTTTTCGGGGAATAGAGACCCAGTACTTC.